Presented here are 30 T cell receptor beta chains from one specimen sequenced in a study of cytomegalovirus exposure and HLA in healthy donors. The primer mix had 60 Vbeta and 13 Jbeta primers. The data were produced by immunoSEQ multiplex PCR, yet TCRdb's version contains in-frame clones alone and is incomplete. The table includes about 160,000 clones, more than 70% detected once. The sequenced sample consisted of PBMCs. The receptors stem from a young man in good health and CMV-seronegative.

The CDR3: CASRPGTGPRIADTQYF. The CDR3 DNA follows: TGTGCCAGCAGACCTGGGACAGGGCCGCGAATAGCAGATACGCAGTATTTT. The V call is TRBV5-4, the J call TRBJ2-3; 9 bases agree with TRBD1. V gave up 5 bases and J gave up 4 bases; unmatched junction bases: 14. Germline lookup yields CDR1 SGHNT and CDR2 YYREEE (reference sequence). The length of the CDR3 is 17 residues. Variable domain in full (rest from reference TRBV5-4 and TRBJ2-3): ETGVTQSPTHLIKTRGQQVTLRCSSQSGHNTVSWYQQALGQGPQFIFQYYREEENGRGNFPPRFSGLQFPNYSSELNVNALELDDSALYLCASRPGTGPRIADTQYFGPGTRLTVL.

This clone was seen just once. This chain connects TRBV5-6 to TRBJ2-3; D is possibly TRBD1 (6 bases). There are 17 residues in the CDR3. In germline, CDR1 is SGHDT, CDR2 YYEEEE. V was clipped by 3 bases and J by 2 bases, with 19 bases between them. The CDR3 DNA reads TGTGCCAGCAGCTGGTTTGAGGGGGACGGAGACACAGATACGCAGTATTTT. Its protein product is CASSWFEGDGDTDTQYF.

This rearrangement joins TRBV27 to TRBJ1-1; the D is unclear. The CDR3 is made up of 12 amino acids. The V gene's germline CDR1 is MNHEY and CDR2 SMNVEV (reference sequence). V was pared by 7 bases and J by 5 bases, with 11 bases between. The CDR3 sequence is CASKTWSTEAFF. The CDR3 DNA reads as TGTGCCAGCAAGACCTGGAGTACTGAAGCTTTCTTT.

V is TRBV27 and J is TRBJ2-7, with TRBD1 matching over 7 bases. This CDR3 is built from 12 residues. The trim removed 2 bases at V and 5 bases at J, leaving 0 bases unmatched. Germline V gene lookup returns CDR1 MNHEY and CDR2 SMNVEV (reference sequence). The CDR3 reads CASSLQGDEQYF. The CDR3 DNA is TGTGCCAGCAGTTTACAGGGGGACGAGCAGTACTTC.

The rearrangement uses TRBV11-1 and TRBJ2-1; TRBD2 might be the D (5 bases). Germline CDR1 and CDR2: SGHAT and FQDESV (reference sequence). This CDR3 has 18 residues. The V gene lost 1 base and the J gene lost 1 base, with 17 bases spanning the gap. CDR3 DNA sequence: TGTGCCAGCAGCTTAGGGCCTCCGGGGTTCGGTTCCTACAATGAGCAGTTCTTC. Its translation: CASSLGPPGFGSYNEQFF. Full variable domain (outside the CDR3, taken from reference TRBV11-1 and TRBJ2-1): EAEVAQSPRYKITEKSQAVAFWCDPISGHATLYWYRQILGQGPELLVQFQDESVVDDSQLPKDRFSAERLKGVDSTLKIQPAELGDSAMYLCASSLGPPGFGSYNEQFFGPGTRLTVL.

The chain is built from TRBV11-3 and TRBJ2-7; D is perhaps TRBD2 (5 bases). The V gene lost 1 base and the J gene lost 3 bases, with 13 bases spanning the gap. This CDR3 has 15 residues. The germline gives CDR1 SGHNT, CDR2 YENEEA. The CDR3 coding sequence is TGTGCCAGCAGCTTAGCTTCTTCTGGAGGCTACGAGCAGTACTTC. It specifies CASSLASSGGYEQYF. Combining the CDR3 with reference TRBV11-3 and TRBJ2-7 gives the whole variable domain EAGVVQSPRYKIIEKKQPVAFWCNPISGHNTLYWYLQNLGQGPELLIRYENEEAVDDSQLPKDRFSAERLKGVDSTLKIQPAELGDSAVYLCASSLASSGGYEQYFGPGTRLTVT.

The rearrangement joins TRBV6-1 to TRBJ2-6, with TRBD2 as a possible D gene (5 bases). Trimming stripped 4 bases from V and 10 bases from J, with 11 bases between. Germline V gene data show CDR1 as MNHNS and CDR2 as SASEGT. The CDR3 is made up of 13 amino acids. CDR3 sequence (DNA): TGTGCCAGCAGTGGAGGGTTAATTAACGTCCTGACTTTC. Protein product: CASSGGLINVLTF.

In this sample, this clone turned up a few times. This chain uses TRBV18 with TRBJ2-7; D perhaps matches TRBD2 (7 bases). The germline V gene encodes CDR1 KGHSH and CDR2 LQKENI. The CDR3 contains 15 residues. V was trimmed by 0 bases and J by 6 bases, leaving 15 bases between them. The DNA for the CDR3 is TGTGCCAGCTCACCACCGTTAGGGGGGGACGGCGAGCAGTACTTC. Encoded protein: CASSPPLGGDGEQYF. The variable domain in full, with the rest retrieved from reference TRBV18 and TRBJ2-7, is NAGVMQNPRHLVRRRGQEARLRCSPMKGHSHVYWYRQLPEEGLKFMVYLQKENIIDESGMPKERFSAEFPKEGPSILRIQQVVRGDSAAYFCASSPPLGGDGEQYFGPGTRLTVT.

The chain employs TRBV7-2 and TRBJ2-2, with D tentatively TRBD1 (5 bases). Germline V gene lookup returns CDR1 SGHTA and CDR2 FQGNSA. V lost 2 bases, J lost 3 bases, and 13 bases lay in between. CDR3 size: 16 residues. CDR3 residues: CASSLLGQTYTGELFF. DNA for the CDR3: TGTGCCAGCAGCTTATTGGGGCAGACGTACACCGGGGAGCTGTTTTTT. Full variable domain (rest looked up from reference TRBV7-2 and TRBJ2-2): GAGVSQSPSNKVTEKGKDVELRCDPISGHTALYWYRQSLGQGLEFLIYFQGNSAPDKSGLPSDRFSAERTGGSVSTLTIQRTQQEDSAVYLCASSLLGQTYTGELFFGEGSRLTVL.

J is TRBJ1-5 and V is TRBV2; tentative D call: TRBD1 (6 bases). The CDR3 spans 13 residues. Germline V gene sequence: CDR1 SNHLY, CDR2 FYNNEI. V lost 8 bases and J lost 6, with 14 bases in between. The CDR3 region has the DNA TGTGCCAGCGGCCTCCGGGACACTCAGCCCCAGCATTTT. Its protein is CASGLRDTQPQHF.

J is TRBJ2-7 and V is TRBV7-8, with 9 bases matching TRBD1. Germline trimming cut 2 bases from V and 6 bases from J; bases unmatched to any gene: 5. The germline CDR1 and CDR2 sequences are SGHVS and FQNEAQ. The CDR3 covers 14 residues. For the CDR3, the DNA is TGTGCCAGCAGCTTACCTGGGACAGGGACCGAGCAGTACTTC. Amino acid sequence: CASSLPGTGTEQYF. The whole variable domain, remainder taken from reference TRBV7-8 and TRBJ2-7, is GAGVSQSPRYKVAKRGQDVALRCDPISGHVSLFWYQQALGQGPEFLTYFQNEAQLDKSGLPSDRFFAERPEGSVSTLKIQRTQQEDSAVYLCASSLPGTGTEQYFGPGTRLTVT.

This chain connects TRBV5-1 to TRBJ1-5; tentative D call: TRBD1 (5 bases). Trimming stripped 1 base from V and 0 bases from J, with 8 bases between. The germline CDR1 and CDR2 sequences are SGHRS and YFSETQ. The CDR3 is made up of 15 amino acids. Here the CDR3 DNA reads TGCGCCAGCAGCTTGTCAGGGTATAGCAATCAGCCCCAGCATTTT. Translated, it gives CASSLSGYSNQPQHF.

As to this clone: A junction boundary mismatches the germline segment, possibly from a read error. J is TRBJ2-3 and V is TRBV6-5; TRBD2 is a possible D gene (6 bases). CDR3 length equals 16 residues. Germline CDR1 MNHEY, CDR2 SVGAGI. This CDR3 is CASSYGGIPPTNTQYF. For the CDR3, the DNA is TGTGCCAGCAGTTACGGCGGGATTCCCCCCACAAATACGCAGTATTTT.

The CDR3 DNA sequence: TGCAGCGTTGAAGTCCCTAGCGGGAGGGCACAGCAAGAGACCCAGTACTTC. This sequence encodes CSVEVPSGRAQQETQYF. This chain links TRBV29-1 with TRBJ2-5; 12 nucleotides agree with TRBD2. The length of the CDR3 is 17 residues. The ends lost 1 base at V and 2 bases at J; junction bases unmatched: 8. Germline V gene lookup returns CDR1 SQVTM and CDR2 ANQGSEA. The full variable domain, in which reference TRBV29-1 and TRBJ2-5 provide the parts outside the CDR3, is SAVISQKPSRDICQRGTSLTIQCQVDSQVTMMFWYRQQPGQSLTLIATANQGSEATYESGFVIDKFPISRPNLTFSTLTVSNMSPEDSSIYLCSVEVPSGRAQQETQYFGPGTRLLVL.

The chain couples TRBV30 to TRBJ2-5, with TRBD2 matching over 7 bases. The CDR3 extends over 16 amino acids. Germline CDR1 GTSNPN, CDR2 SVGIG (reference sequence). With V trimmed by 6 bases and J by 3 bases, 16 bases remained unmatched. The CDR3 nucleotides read TGTGCCTGCACAAAGACTAGCTGGGGGTTGGAAGAGACCCAGTACTTC. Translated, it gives CACTKTSWGLEETQYF. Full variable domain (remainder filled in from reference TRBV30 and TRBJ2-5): SQTIHQWPATLVQPVGSPLSLECTVEGTSNPNLYWYRQAAGRGLQLLFYSVGIGQISSEVPQNLSASRPQDRQFILSSKKLLLSDSGFYLCACTKTSWGLEETQYFGPGTRLLVL.

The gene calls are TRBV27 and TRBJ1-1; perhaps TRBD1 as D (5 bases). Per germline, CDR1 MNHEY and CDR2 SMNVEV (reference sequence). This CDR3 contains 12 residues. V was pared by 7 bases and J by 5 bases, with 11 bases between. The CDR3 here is CASMQGRTEAFF. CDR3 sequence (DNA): TGTGCCAGCATGCAGGGAAGAACTGAAGCTTTCTTT.

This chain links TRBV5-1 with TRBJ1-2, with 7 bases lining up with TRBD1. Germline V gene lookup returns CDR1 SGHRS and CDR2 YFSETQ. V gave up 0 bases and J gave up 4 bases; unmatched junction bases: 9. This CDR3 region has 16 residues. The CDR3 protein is CASSLGYGGQSYGYTF. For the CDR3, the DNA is TGCGCCAGCAGCTTGGGGTACGGGGGACAGAGCTATGGCTACACCTTC.

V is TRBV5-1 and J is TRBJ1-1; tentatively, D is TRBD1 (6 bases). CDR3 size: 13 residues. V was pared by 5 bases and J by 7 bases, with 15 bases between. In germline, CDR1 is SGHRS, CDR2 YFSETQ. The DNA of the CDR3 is TGCGCCAGCAGTTCTCCCGGGACAAATGAAGCTTTCTTT. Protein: CASSSPGTNEAFF.

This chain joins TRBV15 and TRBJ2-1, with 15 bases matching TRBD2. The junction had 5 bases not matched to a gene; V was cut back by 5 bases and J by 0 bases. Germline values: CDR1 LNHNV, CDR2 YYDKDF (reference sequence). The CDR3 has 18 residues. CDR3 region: CATSLGLAGGYSYNEQFF. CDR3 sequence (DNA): TGTGCCACCAGCCTGGGACTAGCGGGGGGATACTCCTACAATGAGCAGTTCTTC.

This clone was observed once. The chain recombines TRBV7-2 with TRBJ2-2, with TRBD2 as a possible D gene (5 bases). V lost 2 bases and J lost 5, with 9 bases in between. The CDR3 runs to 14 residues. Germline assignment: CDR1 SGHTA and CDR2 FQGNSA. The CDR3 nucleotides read TGTGCCAGCAGCTTATTCGGGGAGACCGGGGAGCTGTTTTTT. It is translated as CASSLFGETGELFF.

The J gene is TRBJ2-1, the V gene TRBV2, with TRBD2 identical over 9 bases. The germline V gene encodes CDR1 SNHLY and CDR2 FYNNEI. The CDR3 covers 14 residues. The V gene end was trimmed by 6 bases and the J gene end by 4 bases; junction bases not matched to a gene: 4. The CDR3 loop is CASRAGGLYNEQFF. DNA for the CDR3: TGTGCCAGCAGGGCGGGGGGGCTTTACAATGAGCAGTTCTTC.

The CDR3: CASSQIAGGPYEQYF. The DNA for the CDR3 is TGCGCCAGCAGCCAAATAGCGGGGGGGCCTTACGAGCAGTACTTC. V gene TRBV4-1 combines with J gene TRBJ2-7; 11 bases match TRBD2. The junction had 4 bases not matched to a gene; V was cut back by 2 bases and J by 4 bases. The CDR3 runs 15 residues. Germline assignment: CDR1 MGHRA and CDR2 YSYEKL.

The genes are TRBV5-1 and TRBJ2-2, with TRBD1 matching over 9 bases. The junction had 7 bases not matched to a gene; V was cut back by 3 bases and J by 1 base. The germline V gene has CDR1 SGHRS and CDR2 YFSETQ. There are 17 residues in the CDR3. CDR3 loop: CASSSLLTGGNTGELFF. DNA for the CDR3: TGCGCCAGCAGCTCCCTCCTGACAGGGGGGAACACCGGGGAGCTGTTTTTT.

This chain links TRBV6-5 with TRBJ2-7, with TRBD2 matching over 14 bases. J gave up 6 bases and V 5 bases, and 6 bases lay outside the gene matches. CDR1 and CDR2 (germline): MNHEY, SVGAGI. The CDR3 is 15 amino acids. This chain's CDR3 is CASSLGLAGGGEQYF. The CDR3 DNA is TGTGCCAGCAGTCTCGGACTAGCGGGGGGCGGCGAGCAGTACTTC.

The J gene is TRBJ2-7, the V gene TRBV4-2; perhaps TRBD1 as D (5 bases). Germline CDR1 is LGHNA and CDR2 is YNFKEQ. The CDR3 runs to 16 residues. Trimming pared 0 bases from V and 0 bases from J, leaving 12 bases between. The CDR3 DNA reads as TGTGCCAGCAGCCAAGATCTTGTAGGGGCCTCCTACGAGCAGTACTTC. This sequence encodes CASSQDLVGASYEQYF.

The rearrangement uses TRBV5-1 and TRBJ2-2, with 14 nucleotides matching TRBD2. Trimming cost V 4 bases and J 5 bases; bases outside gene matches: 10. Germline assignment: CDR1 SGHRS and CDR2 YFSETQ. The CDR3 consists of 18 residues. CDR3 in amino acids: CASSPEGTSGRGTGELFF. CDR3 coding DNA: TGCGCCAGCAGCCCGGAAGGGACTAGCGGGAGAGGAACCGGGGAGCTGTTTTTT.

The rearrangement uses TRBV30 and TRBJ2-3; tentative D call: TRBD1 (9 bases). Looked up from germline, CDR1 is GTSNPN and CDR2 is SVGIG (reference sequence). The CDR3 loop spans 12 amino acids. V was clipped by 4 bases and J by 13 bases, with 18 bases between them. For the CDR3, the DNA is TGTGCCTGGACCCCGGGGGGGACAGGGAAGTATTTT. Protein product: CAWTPGGTGKYF.

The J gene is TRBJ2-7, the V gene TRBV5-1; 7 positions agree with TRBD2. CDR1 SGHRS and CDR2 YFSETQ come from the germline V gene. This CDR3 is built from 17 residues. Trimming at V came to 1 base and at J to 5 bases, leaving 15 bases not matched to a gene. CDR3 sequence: CASSLRGGTTFLDEQYF. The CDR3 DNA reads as TGCGCCAGCAGCTTGAGGGGAGGGACTACCTTTTTGGACGAGCAGTACTTC.

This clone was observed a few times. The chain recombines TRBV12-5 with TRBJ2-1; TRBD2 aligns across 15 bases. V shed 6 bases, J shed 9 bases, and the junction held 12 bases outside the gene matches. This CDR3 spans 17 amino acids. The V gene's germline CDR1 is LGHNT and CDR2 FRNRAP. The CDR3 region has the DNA TGTGCTAGTGGCGGACTAGCGGGAGGGATTAGGATGGGTGAGCAGTTCTTC. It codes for CASGGLAGGIRMGEQFF.

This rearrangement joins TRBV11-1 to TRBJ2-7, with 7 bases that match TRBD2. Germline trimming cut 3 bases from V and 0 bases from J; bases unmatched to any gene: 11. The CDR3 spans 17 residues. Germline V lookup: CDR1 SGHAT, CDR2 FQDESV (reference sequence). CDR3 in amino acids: CASSLGPLAGVSYEQYF. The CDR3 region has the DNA TGTGCCAGCAGCTTGGGACCCTTAGCGGGCGTCTCCTACGAGCAGTACTTC.